This TCR beta chain was obtained from a study of low-dose radiotherapy and immunotherapy resistance in tumors. Background on the study: Intravenous administration to patients comprised nivolumab at 240 mg every two weeks and ipilimumab at 1 mg/kg every six weeks.

Time point here: before trial treatment. Low-dose radiotherapy and low-dose cyclophosphamide, together with aspirin, ipilimumab and nivolumab, were given to donors. This CDR3 is built from 12 residues. CDR1 and CDR2 (germline): SGHTA, FQGNSA. V lost 1 base, J lost 7 bases, and 7 bases lay in between. TRAV- and TRBV-specific primers, spanning alpha and beta chains, primed first-strand cDNA. Using a constant-region primer together with a V-primer adapter, TCRs were subjected to 20 to 25 PCR cycles of amplification. Each CDR3 protein is one row after TCRdb ran MiXCR on the reads. In the table there are about 64,000 distinct CDR3 sequences, about 26% of which are singletons.

Sequenced material: PBMCs, taken before treatment. V usage is TRBV7-2 and J usage is TRBJ2-5, with D uncertain. The clonotype comes from a male donor with rectosigmoid adenocarcinoma. The CDR3 bases are TGTGCCAGCAGCTTAGGAGGCGGGACCCAGTACTTC. This gives the protein CASSLGGGTQYF.